Listed here are 7 T cell receptor beta chains from one sample, sequenced in a study of STAT3 mutations in large granular lymphocyte leukemia. Whole-study findings and limits: In T-cell large granular lymphocyte leukemia, about half of patients showed multiple immunodominant subclonotypes.

Assay: immunoSEQ multiplex PCR; the TCRdb copy retains only in-frame clones and omits some. Here the sample spans more than 10,000 clones, 80% to 90% being singletons. These receptors' antigens are unknown. The sequenced sample consisted of PBMCs. These TCRs come from a human donor with T large granular lymphocyte leukemia. Some clones in this sample may be carry-over from other donors' samples.

This chain joins TRBV5-1 and TRBJ1-2; D is undetermined. V lost 2 bases, J lost 2 bases, and 4 bases lay in between. The CDR3 extends over 12 amino acids. Germline CDR1 SGHRS, CDR2 YFSETQ. For the CDR3, the DNA is TGCGCCAGCAGCTTAGACAACTATGGCTACACCTTC. Translation gives CASSLDNYGYTF.

This rearrangement joins TRBV7-2 to TRBJ2-7; TRBD1 matches 7 bases. Germline CDR1 is SGHTA and CDR2 is FQGNSA. The CDR3 consists of 14 residues. Germline trimming cut 4 bases from V and 3 bases from J; bases unmatched to any gene: 6. The CDR3 loop reads CASSSPGTDYEQYV. The CDR3, as DNA: TGTGCCAGCAGCTCACCCGGGACAGACTACGAGCAGTACGTC.

This chain connects TRBV11-1 to TRBJ1-1; D ambiguous. From germline, CDR1 is SGHAT and CDR2 FQDESV (reference sequence). V dropped 3 bases and J dropped 0 bases, with 8 bases sitting between them. The CDR3 is made up of 14 amino acids. The CDR3 sequence is CASSFPGLNTEAFF. For the CDR3, the DNA is TGTGCCAGCAGCTTTCCGGGCTTGAACACTGAAGCTTTCTTT. The whole variable domain, filled in from reference TRBV11-1 and TRBJ1-1, reads EAEVAQSPRYKITEKSQAVAFWCDPISGHATLYWYRQILGQGPELLVQFQDESVVDDSQLPKDRFSAERLKGVDSTLKIQPAELGDSAMYLCASSFPGLNTEAFFGQGTRLTVV.

The genes are TRBV5-6 and TRBJ1-6, with D tentatively TRBD1 (5 bases). The germline gives CDR1 SGHDT, CDR2 YYEEEE. The ends were cut back, 1 base at V and 0 bases at J, with 8 bases in the middle. The CDR3 contains 16 residues. CDR3 in amino acids: CASSLTGRSYNSPLHF. In DNA form, the CDR3 reads TGTGCCAGCAGCTTGACAGGCCGCTCCTATAATTCACCCCTCCACTTT.

This rearrangement joins TRBV15 to TRBJ2-7, with 10 bases fitting TRBD2. The CDR3 spans 16 residues. Looked up from germline, CDR1 is LNHNV and CDR2 is YYDKDF (reference sequence). Germline trimming cut 0 bases from V and 3 bases from J; bases unmatched to any gene: 5. The chain's CDR3 is CATSRDGLAEGYEQYF. CDR3 DNA sequence: TGTGCCACCAGCAGAGATGGACTAGCGGAGGGCTACGAGCAGTACTTC.

The chain couples TRBV4-1 to TRBJ2-2; D not resolved. V was pared by 3 bases and J by 8 bases, with 10 bases between. Germline CDR1 and CDR2: MGHRA and YSYEKL. The CDR3 length is 13 residues. In DNA, the CDR3 is TGCGCCAGCAGCCAGGTTCCCCAGGGGGAGCTGTTTTTT. Amino acids: CASSQVPQGELFF.

The gene calls are TRBV13 and TRBJ1-1; possible D gene TRBD1, 6 bases. CDR1 and CDR2 (germline): PRHDT, FYEKMQ (reference sequence). This CDR3 contains 15 residues. The ends were cut back, 0 bases at V and 0 bases at J, with 8 bases in the middle. The CDR3 DNA reads as TGTGCCAGCAGCTTAGGCGGACAGATGAACACTGAAGCTTTCTTT. Encoded protein: CASSLGGQMNTEAFF.